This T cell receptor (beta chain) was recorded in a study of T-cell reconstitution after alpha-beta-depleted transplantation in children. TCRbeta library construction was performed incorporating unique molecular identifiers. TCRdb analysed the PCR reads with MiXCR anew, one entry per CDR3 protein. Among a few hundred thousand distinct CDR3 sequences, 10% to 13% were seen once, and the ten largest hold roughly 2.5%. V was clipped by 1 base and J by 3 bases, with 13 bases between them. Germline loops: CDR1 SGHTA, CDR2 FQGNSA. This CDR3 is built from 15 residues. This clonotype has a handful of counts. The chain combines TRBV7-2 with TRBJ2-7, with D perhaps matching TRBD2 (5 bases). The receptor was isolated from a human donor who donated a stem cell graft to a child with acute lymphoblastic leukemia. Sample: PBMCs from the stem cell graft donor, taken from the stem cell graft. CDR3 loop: CASSLGRATFYEQYF. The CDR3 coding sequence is TGTGCCAGCAGCTTAGGGCGGGCGACGTTCTACGAGCAGTACTTC.